The present T cell receptor beta chain was sequenced within a study of PD-1 blockade in classical Hodgkin lymphoma. Study-level points and caveats: Complete responders' baseline diversity resembled that of newly diagnosed patients.

The sample's time point: cycle 4 day 1 (C4D1), after 5 to 7 weeks of nivolumab. All trial patients relapsed after autologous stem cell transplantation. Measured with immunoSEQ multiplex PCR; TCRdb has only the in-frame clones, and not every one. The data contain about 50,000 clones, nearly 90% of them seen just once; the ten biggest clones take up about 14%. This clone was seen a single time. Antigen: not known. This CDR3 has 16 amino acids. CDR1 is SGHTA and CDR2 is FQGNSA in the germline V gene. Trimming removed 4 bases from V and 5 bases from J; junction bases left unmatched: 3. The sequencing here drew on peripheral blood mononuclear cells (PBMCs), taken before the fourth cycle of nivolumab. This receptor was identified in a human donor with classical Hodgkin lymphoma. V and J are TRBV7-2 and TRBJ2-2; 14 positions agree with TRBD2. CDR3 bases: TGTGCCAGCAGCTACGGACTAGCGGGAGGTACCGGGGAGCTGTTTTTT. Amino acid sequence: CASSYGLAGGTGELFF.